These 17 T cell receptor beta chains were all obtained from the same sample, sequenced in a study of blood T cell repertoires in COVID-19 (dated by TCRdb to the early 2020s). The library relied on the immunoSEQ multiplex PCR assay. TCRdb carries this immuneACCESS record with in-frame sequences only. Its versions omit some clonotypes, under half of them owing to an unresolved V gene in the studies checked, with the rest unexplained. For this sample the table gives 200,000 to 250,000 clones, of which less than 90% were detected only once. The ten largest clones add up to about 20% of the sample. Sequenced material: peripheral blood. These receptors all stem from a man in his thirties or forties with active or convalescent COVID-19.

This clone has only a few counts. The chain uses TRBV27 and TRBJ1-5, with D possibly TRBD1 on 6 matching bases. CDR1 and CDR2 (germline): MNHEY, SMNVEV (reference sequence). The CDR3 sequence is 13 residues long. The V gene lost 2 bases and the J gene lost 6 bases, with 8 bases spanning the gap. CDR3 sequence (DNA): TGTGCCAGCAGTTTACAAGGGGGTCAGCCCCAGCATTTT. It codes for CASSLQGGQPQHF.

The V call is TRBV19, the J call TRBJ2-7, with D possibly matching TRBD2 (5 bases). CDR1 and CDR2 (germline): LNHDA, SQIVND (reference sequence). V was shortened by 10 bases and J by 7 bases, with 17 bases between the two germline ends. CDR3 length: 12 residues. CDR3 amino acids: CANHLLVLEQYF. The CDR3 region has the DNA TGTGCCAATCACTTACTAGTCCTGGAGCAGTACTTC.

This chain joins TRBV28 and TRBJ2-7; 14 bases align to TRBD2. The V and J ends lost 5 bases and 2 bases, in that order; junction bases with no gene match: 5. This CDR3 comprises 16 residues. From germline, CDR1 is MDHEN and CDR2 SYDVKM. The chain's CDR3 is CASSPPGLAGAYEQYF. CDR3 sequence (DNA): TGTGCCAGCAGTCCGCCGGGACTAGCGGGAGCCTACGAGCAGTACTTC.

The chain is built from TRBV6-5 and TRBJ1-6; D gene ambiguous. The CDR3 spans 13 residues. The germline V gene encodes CDR1 MNHEY and CDR2 SVGAGI. Deletions cut 2 bases from V and 9 bases from J, with 8 bases between. The CDR3 loop is CASSYRPGSPLHF. The CDR3 nucleotides are TGTGCCAGCAGTTACCGACCGGGTTCACCCCTCCACTTT.

The V and J genes are TRBV5-6 and TRBJ2-5; 10 positions match TRBD1. This CDR3 is built from 15 residues. Germline V gene data show CDR1 as SGHDT and CDR2 as YYEEEE. V shed 0 bases, J shed 5 bases, and the junction held 4 bases outside the gene matches. CDR3 in amino acids: CASSLADRGRETQYF. DNA for the CDR3: TGTGCCAGCAGCTTGGCCGACAGGGGGCGTGAGACCCAGTACTTC. The whole variable domain, filled in from reference TRBV5-6 and TRBJ2-5, reads DAGVTQSPTHLIKTRGQQVTLRCSPKSGHDTVSWYQQALGQGPQFIFQYYEEEERQRGNFPDRFSGHQFPNYSSELNVNALLLGDSALYLCASSLADRGRETQYFGPGTRLLVL.

This clone was picked up one time. The V gene is TRBV24-1, the J gene TRBJ2-7, with D possibly matching TRBD1 (6 bases). Per the germline V gene, CDR1 is KGHDR and CDR2 is SFDVKD. The CDR3 totals 13 residues. The V end was cut by 6 bases, the J end by 0 bases, with 8 bases between. The CDR3 spells CATSPGHSYEQYF. As DNA, the CDR3 is TGTGCCACCAGTCCGGGACACTCCTACGAGCAGTACTTC.

V and J are TRBV9 and TRBJ1-1, with a tentative D call TRBD1 (6 bases). This CDR3 has 12 amino acids. Germline V gene lookup returns CDR1 SGDLS and CDR2 YYNGEE. Trimming stripped 7 bases from V and 0 bases from J, with 7 bases between. CDR3 residues: CASGGMNTEAFF. CDR3 in DNA: TGTGCCAGCGGGGGCATGAACACTGAAGCTTTCTTT.

This clone was detected once. The rearrangement joins TRBV2 to TRBJ1-2, with D uncertain. The germline V and J ends were trimmed by 5 bases and 3 bases, with 7 bases remaining between them. The CDR3 is 12 residues long. Germline CDR1 is SNHLY and CDR2 is FYNNEI. The CDR3 here is CASSFEDYGYTF. The CDR3 coding sequence is TGTGCCAGCAGTTTTGAGGACTATGGCTACACCTTC.

J is TRBJ1-2 and V is TRBV6-5, with 9 nucleotides matching TRBD1. J gave up 7 bases and V 5 bases, and 11 bases lay outside the gene matches. The CDR3 extends over 15 amino acids. Per the germline V gene, CDR1 is MNHEY and CDR2 is SVGAGI. CDR3 region: CASSPGQGRWRGYTF. The CDR3 DNA sequence: TGTGCCAGCAGTCCTGGACAGGGGAGATGGCGTGGCTACACCTTC.

The chain is built from TRBV18 and TRBJ1-6; the D gene is possibly TRBD1 (6 bases). The CDR3 covers 16 residues. Looked up from germline, CDR1 is KGHSH and CDR2 is LQKENI. The ends were cut back, 5 bases at V and 8 bases at J, with 19 bases in the middle. The CDR3 sequence is CASSALLQGTDSPLHF. As DNA, the CDR3 is TGTGCCAGCTCAGCTCTTTTACAGGGTACGGATTCACCCCTCCACTTT.

This chain connects TRBV7-8 to TRBJ2-1; D might be TRBD1 (6 bases). The CDR3 spans 15 residues. Germline-derived CDR1 and CDR2 are SGHVS and FQNEAQ. V was trimmed by 5 bases and J by 4 bases, leaving 15 bases between them. Written as DNA, the CDR3 is TGTGCCAGCAGCCCCCCTTTTGACAGGTACAATGAGCAGTTCTTC. As protein: CASSPPFDRYNEQFF.

This chain connects TRBV7-9 to TRBJ2-2; 8 bases are shared with TRBD1. The junction had 5 bases not matched to a gene; V was cut back by 5 bases and J by 3 bases. There are 15 residues in the CDR3. Germline CDR1 SEHNR, CDR2 FQNEAQ (reference sequence). CDR3 sequence reads: CASSPQGAYTGELFF. The DNA of the CDR3 is TGTGCCAGCAGCCCGCAGGGGGCGTACACCGGGGAGCTGTTTTTT.

The gene calls are TRBV6-2 or TRBV6-3 and TRBJ2-7; TRBD2 is a possible D gene (5 bases). The V end was cut by 5 bases, the J end by 2 bases, with 13 bases between. The germline CDR1 and CDR2 sequences are MNHEY and SVGEGT. The CDR3 loop spans 14 amino acids. Here the CDR3 DNA reads TGTGCCAGCAGTCCCAACGGGAAAACCTACGAGCAGTACTTC. This codes for CASSPNGKTYEQYF.

The rearrangement uses TRBV3-1 (or the pseudogene TRBV3-2) and TRBJ2-7; 9 nucleotides align to TRBD1. The CDR3 has 14 residues. Trimming took 1 base from V and 4 from J; bases not matched to a gene: 2. Germline CDR1 LGHDT, CDR2 YNNKEL (reference sequence). The CDR3 DNA reads TGTGCCAGCAGCCAAGGACAGGGGGTGTACGAGCAGTACTTC. Its translation is CASSQGQGVYEQYF.

Here the CDR3 DNA reads TGTGCCAGCAGCTTAAGTTTTAGTCTCCTTGAAACCGGGGAGCTGTTTTTT. Amino acids: CASSLSFSLLETGELFF. The chain has TRBV7-2 and TRBJ2-2; D gene ambiguous. The CDR3 has 17 amino acids. V lost 2 bases and J lost 5, with 18 bases in between. Germline-derived CDR1 and CDR2 are SGHTA and FQGNSA.

This clone was recorded once. This sequence joins TRBV11-2 and TRBJ2-3; TRBD2 is a possible D gene (5 bases). V lost 5 bases and J lost 1, with 16 bases in between. Germline V gene sequence: CDR1 SGHAT, CDR2 FQNNGV. The CDR3 loop spans 16 amino acids. The CDR3, as DNA: TGTGCCAGCAGCCCTAGTCTGGGTAGCGGCACAGATACGCAGTATTTT. It specifies CASSPSLGSGTDTQYF.

The chain uses TRBV11-3 and TRBJ1-1, with a tentative D call TRBD1 (5 bases). Germline loops: CDR1 SGHNT, CDR2 YENEEA. Deletions cut 4 bases from V and 4 bases from J, with 10 bases between. The CDR3 spans 13 residues. This CDR3 is CASSWGRGTEAFF. The CDR3 DNA sequence: TGTGCCAGCAGCTGGGGTAGGGGCACTGAAGCTTTCTTT.